This T cell receptor (beta chain) was sequenced during a study of T cells in Graves' hyperthyroidism and ophthalmopathy (dated by TCRdb to between 2018 and 2021). The study in broad terms: Peripheral blood was sampled at the time of initial diagnosis, prior to any treatment. In six Graves' hyperthyroidism patients, the study also compared T-cell repertoires from thyroid tissue with T-cell repertoires from blood. After sampling, hyperthyroidism patients received methimazole starting at 30 mg daily, and ophthalmopathy patients received high-dose intravenous methylprednisolone. The 95 to 100 discovery patients were divided at random into training and test sets in a 7:3 ratio. According to the paper, TCR Vbeta CDR3 sequencing was carried out on 135 peripheral blood samples, which came from 40 to 45 ophthalmopathy, 75 to 80 hyperthyroidism and roughly 17 progressor patients. Prospective prediction of ophthalmopathy was tested in an independent validation cohort of fewer than 20 hyperthyroidism patients and approximately 17 patients who later progressed to ophthalmopathy. A discovery cohort of about 100 patients, approximately 45 with Graves' ophthalmopathy and 57 with stable Graves' hyperthyroidism, was used to find distinguishing TCR V-J signatures.

Ophthalmopathy patients had moderately to severely active disease, with a Clinical Activity Score of 3 or more, a NOSPECS grade of 4 or more, and a disease duration of less than 3 months. Patients with uncontrolled infections, other autoimmune diseases, pregnancy or lactation were excluded. Clinical symptoms, serum thyroxine and TRAb, thyroid ultrasound, and orbital computed tomography formed the basis for the diagnoses. PBMCs were isolated from more than 9 ml of fresh peripheral blood by Ficoll-Paque density gradient centrifugation. Total RNA was extracted using Trizol reagent, and RNA quality was assessed on an Agilent 2100 Bioanalyzer. Paper-wide results and their limitations: Sample size was not statistically predetermined, and investigators were not blinded to group allocation. In validation, the model predicted progression to ophthalmopathy with about 71% sensitivity and around 72% specificity, a median of about 6.7 months before onset. Most expanded thyroid clonotypes (frequency above 0.001) were also detected in blood, a finding suggesting that blood repertoires may reflect thyroid immune responses. Ophthalmopathy was separated from stable hyperthyroidism by a 13 V-J signature model, with 87.88% sensitivity and 81% to 82% specificity obtained in cross-validation and 80%/75% obtained in testing.

Worth noting for this clonotype: The specificity of this receptor is unknown. One base away there is no much larger clone; base qualities are not given.

The TCR beta CDR3 regions were amplified from RNA transcripts. The first round of RT-PCR for the TCR CDR3 was performed with the HTBI primer set and the Qiagen OneStep RT-PCR kit. A second multiplex PCR round built the libraries, followed by size selection and purification. Sequencing of the libraries was done on an Illumina HiSeq2000 using paired-end 100 bp reads. Regarding the original processing steps: SOAPnuke was used to process the raw data, throwing out any read that contained adapters or uncalled bases, had a mean Phred below 15, or lacked an exact constant-primer or identifier match. COPE v1.2.5 was used to merge high-quality paired reads, and clonotypes were defined as unique nucleotide sequences. Clonotypes were aligned to IMGT TRBV, TRBD and TRBJ reference segments using MiTCR v1.1. Analysis was restricted to V-J combinations with a frequency above 0.0001, which covered 99.2% of repertoires. A TCS score was defined as the ratio of F50 (clonal expansion) to E x V (chaos), with BLOSUM62-based TCRdist applied between CDR3 peptides within each V-J. Welch's t-statistics and random forest reduced fewer than 600 V-J features to 13, which were used in a naive Bayes classifier (R e1071). Thyroid-blood repertoire similarity was quantified with the Morisita-Horn index. TCRdb took the public reads, trimmed them with fastp at Q25, ran MiXCR for clone calling and kept in-frame beta chains. CDR3 protein sequences are deduplicated, and each keeps its most common genes and DNA. For this entry, the V and J calls and clone size follow TCRdb and not the study's own pipeline. This sample lists approximately 610,000 distinct CDR3 sequences; approximately 15% were detected once. Clones ranked in the top ten supply 4% to 5.5% of the sample.

The TCR sequence derives from a woman aged 40 to 55 with Graves' ophthalmopathy. The sequencing input was blood.

The sequenced DNA: TGCAGTGCTAGGCCTTTGCTAGCGGGGGTCTCCTACGAGCAGTACTTC. This codes for CSARPLLAGVSYEQYF. The V gene is TRBV20-1 and the J gene is TRBJ2-7, and TRBD2 matches 10 of the central bases. Unmatched junction bases come to 8, with V trimmed by 3 bases and J by 0 bases. The CDR3 goes from the cysteine to the phenylalanine over 16 residues. Only CDR3 DNA is held: 48 bases, read in frame from base 1. The germline V gene (reference sequence) sets CDR1 to DFQATT and CDR2 to SNEGSKA.